This section outlines one T cell receptor (beta chain) sequence together with its context. The target antigen is unknown. The V gene's germline CDR1 is LNHDA and CDR2 SQIVND (reference sequence). V was clipped by 5 bases and J by 3 bases, with 8 bases between them. This CDR3 spans 13 amino acids. This entry belongs to a study of PD-1 blockade in mismatch repair-deficient tumors. Profiled with immunoSEQ multiplex PCR; TCRdb holds only in-frame clones, not every one. This sample carries 35,000 or so clones, approximately 85% of them seen once, and the ten largest clones take nearly 4%. Study-wide results and limits: After pembrolizumab, tumor-resident clones rose rapidly, then generally contracted before radiologic responses.

The rearrangement joins TRBV19 to TRBJ1-5; D is possibly TRBD1 (6 bases). This sample comprised peripheral blood, obtained 76 weeks after starting pembrolizumab. This TCR was sampled from an adult with mismatch repair-deficient cancer. The CDR3 sequence: CASSWGPNQPQHF. The DNA for the CDR3 is TGTGCCAGTAGTTGGGGGCCCAATCAGCCCCAGCATTTT.